This passage covers 32 T cell receptor beta chains from one sample sequenced in a study of blood T cell repertoires in COVID-19. TCRdb keeps only in-frame clones here, not all; method: immunoSEQ multiplex PCR. The sample carries some 160,000 clones, 85% to 90% recorded once. Sequences were obtained from peripheral blood. The receptors here all came from a woman in her 70s with COVID-19, enrolled during active disease.

The rearrangement links TRBV12-5 to TRBJ1-2, with a tentative D call TRBD1 (6 bases). V was trimmed by 1 base and J by 0 bases, leaving 9 bases between them. CDR3 size: 15 residues. Germline CDR1 and CDR2: LGHNT and FRNRAP. The CDR3 loop is CASGLEAGANYGYTF. The CDR3, as DNA: TGTGCTAGTGGTTTGGAGGCAGGGGCTAACTATGGCTACACCTTC.

This clone was detected only once. The CDR3 DNA reads as TGTGCCAGCAGCCGTAGAAGGACAGGGGATAATTCACCCCTCCACTTT. Protein sequence: CASSRRRTGDNSPLHF. The rearrangement joins TRBV5-6 to TRBJ1-6; TRBD1 matches 9 bases. From germline, CDR1 is SGHDT and CDR2 YYEEEE. The CDR3 runs 16 residues. V lost 4 bases, J lost 5 bases, and 7 bases stayed unmatched.

This clone occurred once. The genes are TRBV19 and TRBJ1-4, with D maybe TRBD1 (5 bases). Trimming left V 4 bases short and J 7 bases short, with 10 bases between. Germline CDR1 LNHDA, CDR2 SQIVND (reference sequence). The CDR3 has 13 residues. CDR3 residues: CASSTGGSEKLFF. CDR3 nucleotides: TGTGCCAGTAGTACCGGGGGGAGTGAAAAACTGTTTTTT.

V is TRBV11-3 and J is TRBJ2-1, with 9 bases identical to TRBD1. The CDR3 runs to 15 residues. Unmatched junction bases numbered 5, after V lost 4 bases and J lost 4 bases. CDR1 and CDR2 from the germline V gene are SGHNT and YENEEA. CDR3 residues: CASSSRGTGYNEQFF. DNA of the CDR3: TGTGCCAGCAGCTCTAGGGGGACAGGGTACAATGAGCAGTTCTTC.

J is TRBJ1-1 and V is TRBV21-1; TRBD1, as called in the table, went unchecked against the DNA. TRBV21-1 is flagged as a pseudogene. This CDR3 comprises 16 residues. The CDR3 spells CASSLNWTGRNTEAFF. CDR3 DNA: TGTGCCAGCAGCCTCAATTGGACAGGGCGGAACACTGAAGCTTTCTTT.

This chain uses TRBV30 with TRBJ2-5; 7 positions match TRBD2. Trimming at V came to 1 base and at J to 0 bases, leaving 2 bases not matched to a gene. The CDR3 has 14 amino acids. In germline, CDR1 is GTSNPN, CDR2 SVGIG (reference sequence). For the CDR3, the DNA is TGTGCCTGGAGTGGCGGGGGTGACCAAGAGACCCAGTACTTC. Encoded protein: CAWSGGGDQETQYF.

This clone was seen only once. CDR3 residues: CASSLRSLYSNQPQHF. As DNA, the CDR3 is TGTGCCAGCAGTTTGAGGTCCCTGTATAGCAATCAGCCCCAGCATTTT. The V call is TRBV6-2 or TRBV6-3, the J call TRBJ1-5; no definite D call. The CDR3 is made up of 16 amino acids. Trimming took off 4 bases at V and 0 bases at J, with 13 bases between the two ends. Germline CDR1 reads MNHEY; CDR2 reads SVGEGT.

The chain joins TRBV19 to TRBJ1-5, with no clear D. The germline V gene has CDR1 LNHDA and CDR2 SQIVND (reference sequence). CDR3 length: 14 amino acids. V was pared by 3 bases and J by 7 bases, with 13 bases between. The CDR3 loop reads CASSIQAGGQPQHF. CDR3 DNA: TGTGCCAGTAGTATCCAGGCAGGTGGACAGCCCCAGCATTTT.

The table lists this clone with a count of one. J is TRBJ1-5 and V is TRBV19; D gene unclear. CDR1 and CDR2 from the germline V gene are LNHDA and SQIVND (reference sequence). The V end was cut by 3 bases, the J end by 5 bases, with 5 bases between. The CDR3 extends over 12 amino acids. The CDR3, as DNA: TGTGCCAGTAGTATCGTCTATCAGCCCCAGCATTTT. Protein: CASSIVYQPQHF.

The gene calls are TRBV5-1 and TRBJ1-5; D unresolved. V gave up 2 bases and J gave up 0 bases, with 9 bases separating them. CDR3 size: 15 residues. The V gene's germline CDR1 is SGHRS and CDR2 YFSETQ. CDR3 in amino acids: CASSFSDPSNQPQHF. The CDR3 DNA reads as TGCGCCAGCAGCTTTTCAGATCCTAGCAATCAGCCCCAGCATTTT.

The rearrangement links TRBV30 to TRBJ1-5, with D hard to call. Germline V gene lookup returns CDR1 GTSNPN and CDR2 SVGIG (reference sequence). Trimming shortened V by 1 base and J by 4 bases, and 11 bases separated the two germline ends. The CDR3 runs to 14 residues. CDR3 coding DNA: TGTGCCTGGAGTGGGGAGACAACAAATCAGCCCCAGCATTTT. Protein sequence: CAWSGETTNQPQHF. Variable domain in full (rest from reference TRBV30 and TRBJ1-5): SQTIHQWPATLVQPVGSPLSLECTVEGTSNPNLYWYRQAAGRGLQLLFYSVGIGQISSEVPQNLSASRPQDRQFILSSKKLLLSDSGFYLCAWSGETTNQPQHFGDGTRLSIL.

The chain recombines TRBV30 with TRBJ2-6; weak D call: TRBD2 (6 bases). Germline-derived CDR1 and CDR2 are GTSNPN and SVGIG (reference sequence). Trimming pared 1 base from V and 0 bases from J, leaving 19 bases between. The CDR3 loop spans 19 amino acids. CDR3 region: CAWSAYAGTYSSGANVLTF. CDR3 nucleotide sequence: TGTGCCTGGAGTGCCTATGCCGGGACTTACAGCTCTGGGGCCAACGTCCTGACTTTC.

This sequence joins TRBV2 and TRBJ1-6; no firm D call. V was trimmed by 2 bases and J by 9 bases, leaving 11 bases between them. The CDR3 runs to 14 residues. Germline CDR1 is SNHLY and CDR2 is FYNNEI. The CDR3 coding sequence is TGTGCCAGCAGTGAAACCTCGGGTTTTTCACCCCTCCACTTT. It specifies CASSETSGFSPLHF.

The CDR3 DNA sequence: TGTGCCAGCAGCGTCGGGACAGGGTACCCAGATACGCAGTATTTT. Translated: CASSVGTGYPDTQYF. The genes are TRBV7-2 and TRBJ2-3; 9 bases are a match to TRBD1. The CDR3 totals 15 residues. After removal of 5 bases from V and 4 bases from J, the junction contained 7 bases not matched to a gene. The germline gives CDR1 SGHTA, CDR2 FQGNSA.

The rearrangement joins TRBV7-2 to TRBJ2-7, with D possibly TRBD2 on 6 matching bases. Germline lookup yields CDR1 SGHTA and CDR2 FQGNSA. This CDR3 comprises 16 residues. Trimming cost V 5 bases and J 4 bases, with 21 bases left between them. The CDR3 DNA reads as TGTGCCAGCAGCGCCCGAACGACTAGTTATATGTACGAGCAGTACTTC. Translated, it gives CASSARTTSYMYEQYF.

CDR3 DNA: TGTGCCAGTAGTAATGGGCCAGCCTATAATTCACCCCTCCACTTT. Amino acid sequence: CASSNGPAYNSPLHF. This chain joins TRBV19 and TRBJ1-6; D gene uncertain. V lost 4 bases and J 2 bases, leaving 9 bases between the germline ends. This CDR3 has 15 amino acids. CDR1 and CDR2 (germline): LNHDA, SQIVND (reference sequence).

This rearrangement joins TRBV18 to TRBJ1-3; D not certain. The V gene lost 3 bases and the J gene lost 3 bases, with 9 bases spanning the gap. The CDR3 is made up of 14 amino acids. CDR1 and CDR2 from the germline V gene are KGHSH and LQKENI. The CDR3 coding sequence is TGTGCCAGCTCACCTTACGGGTATGGAAACACCATATATTTT. It translates to CASSPYGYGNTIYF. The full variable domain, rest sourced from reference TRBV18 and TRBJ1-3, is NAGVMQNPRHLVRRRGQEARLRCSPMKGHSHVYWYRQLPEEGLKFMVYLQKENIIDESGMPKERFSAEFPKEGPSILRIQQVVRGDSAAYFCASSPYGYGNTIYFGEGSWLTVV.

V usage is TRBV2 and J usage is TRBJ1-3, with TRBD1 as a possible D gene (6 bases). This CDR3 contains 14 residues. Trimming left V 6 bases short and J 0 bases short, with 9 bases between. Germline V CDR1 and CDR2: SNHLY, FYNNEI. CDR3 amino acids: CASSLGGSGNTIYF. The DNA of the CDR3 is TGTGCCAGCAGCCTAGGGGGCTCTGGAAACACCATATATTTT.

The V and J genes are TRBV6-6 and TRBJ1-2; no clear D. The germline CDR1 and CDR2 sequences are MNHNY and SVGAGI (reference sequence). This CDR3 contains 12 residues. Trimming removed 2 bases at V and 5 bases at J, with 6 bases between. The CDR3 bases are TGTGCCAGCAGTTACGTGGCTTATGGCTACACCTTC. Translating it yields CASSYVAYGYTF.

This chain connects TRBV2 to TRBJ1-2; D not resolved. The germline V gene has CDR1 SNHLY and CDR2 FYNNEI. Trimming took 10 bases from V and 0 from J, leaving 9 bases between them. This CDR3 has 12 amino acids. The CDR3 DNA is TGTGCCACCCGGGAGGCTAACTATGGCTACACCTTC. This gives the protein CATREANYGYTF.

The chain combines TRBV30 with TRBJ1-4, with D possibly being TRBD1 (5 bases). Germline CDR1 GTSNPN, CDR2 SVGIG (reference sequence). Trimming removed 1 base from V and 1 base from J, with 10 bases in between. The CDR3 consists of 15 residues. CDR3 loop: CAWSAGTVTNEKLFF. The CDR3 region has the DNA TGTGCCTGGAGTGCGGGGACTGTAACTAATGAAAAACTGTTTTTT.

The rearrangement links TRBV28 to TRBJ2-7; perhaps TRBD1 as D (5 bases). The germline V and J ends were trimmed by 4 bases and 1 base, with 14 bases remaining between them. Germline V CDR1 and CDR2: MDHEN, SYDVKM. The CDR3 consists of 15 residues. The CDR3 DNA is TGTGCCAGCAGTTCGGCAGGGTCGGTGTCCTACGAGCAGTACTTC. Translation gives CASSSAGSVSYEQYF.

The DNA of the CDR3 is TGTGCCAGCAGTGAGCTAGCGGGGGCCCAAGAGACCCAGTACTTC. Protein: CASSELAGAQETQYF. The chain is built from TRBV2 and TRBJ2-5; 10 positions agree with TRBD2. The V gene end was trimmed by 3 bases and the J gene end by 1 base; junction bases not matched to a gene: 2. The CDR3 length is 15 residues. CDR1 is SNHLY and CDR2 is FYNNEI in the germline V gene.

The chain couples TRBV18 to TRBJ1-6, with unresolved D. This CDR3 region has 12 residues. The V and J ends lost 6 bases and 7 bases respectively, with 7 bases between them. The germline CDR1 and CDR2 sequences are KGHSH and LQKENI. CDR3: CASSPENSPLHF. CDR3 DNA sequence: TGTGCCAGCTCCCCAGAGAATTCACCCCTCCACTTT.

The chain recombines TRBV10-3 with TRBJ1-3; D uncertain. The germline CDR1 and CDR2 sequences are ENHRY and SYGVKD. The CDR3 is 15 residues long. V was pared by 1 base and J by 2 bases, with 9 bases between. CDR3 sequence: CAISEFRGTGNTIYF. CDR3 DNA: TGTGCCATCAGTGAGTTTCGGGGAACTGGAAACACCATATATTTT.

This clone has a count of ten or more. The V and J genes are TRBV20-1 and TRBJ2-1; 11 bases are a match to TRBD2. CDR1 is DFQATT and CDR2 is SNEGSKA in the germline V gene (reference sequence). V lost 3 bases, J lost 5 bases, and 9 bases stayed unmatched. The CDR3 extends over 16 amino acids. CDR3: CSASDISGGAHNEQFF. The CDR3 DNA reads as TGCAGTGCTAGTGATATTAGCGGGGGGGCCCACAATGAGCAGTTCTTC.

The chain couples TRBV19 to TRBJ2-2; perhaps TRBD2 as D (6 bases). Between the trimmed V and J ends, which lost 7 bases and 2 bases, there was a span of 14 bases. The germline gives CDR1 LNHDA, CDR2 SQIVND (reference sequence). This CDR3 region has 15 residues. The CDR3 loop reads CASTKRGTNTGELFF. CDR3 coding DNA: TGTGCCAGTACAAAACGGGGGACCAACACCGGGGAGCTGTTTTTT.

The chain recombines TRBV19 with TRBJ1-5; weak D call: TRBD1 (5 bases). The CDR3 is 15 residues long. With 6 bases removed from V and 2 bases from J, the gap between germline ends came to 14 bases. Germline CDR1 reads LNHDA; CDR2 reads SQIVND (reference sequence). The CDR3 region is CASRTTWGGNQPQHF. CDR3 in DNA: TGTGCCAGTAGAACCACATGGGGGGGCAATCAGCCCCAGCATTTT.

The chain recombines TRBV7-9 with TRBJ2-3; 7 bases agree with TRBD2. CDR1 and CDR2 from the germline V gene are SEHNR and FQNEAQ (reference sequence). CDR3 size: 18 residues. After removal of 3 bases from V and 2 bases from J, the junction contained 14 bases not matched to a gene. The DNA for the CDR3 is TGTGCCAGCAGCTTCCCAGCGGGAAATACAGGACCCACAGATACGCAGTATTTT. Its protein product is CASSFPAGNTGPTDTQYF.

The chain joins TRBV10-3 to TRBJ2-7; 7 bases agree with TRBD2. CDR1 and CDR2 from the germline V gene are ENHRY and SYGVKD. This CDR3 spans 13 amino acids. The trim removed 2 bases at V and 3 bases at J, leaving 1 base unmatched. The CDR3 DNA reads TGTGCCATCAGTGAGGGGGGGGACTACGAGCAGTACTTC. It specifies CAISEGGDYEQYF.

V usage is TRBV5-1 and J usage is TRBJ1-2; 8 bases are shared with TRBD1. CDR1 SGHRS and CDR2 YFSETQ come from the germline V gene. Unmatched junction bases numbered 10, after V lost 4 bases and J lost 11 bases. This CDR3 region has 13 residues. CDR3 coding DNA: TGCGCCAGCAGCCAGGACAGGGCTGAGGGGTACACCTTC. Residues: CASSQDRAEGYTF.

This clone was recorded a few times. J is TRBJ1-3 and V is TRBV10-3; D call uncertain. Trimming stripped 7 bases from V and 1 base from J, with 8 bases between. This CDR3 contains 13 residues. The V gene's germline CDR1 is ENHRY and CDR2 SYGVKD. The CDR3, as DNA: TGTGCCATCAAGCTGGAGTCTGGAAACACCATATATTTT. It is translated as CAIKLESGNTIYF.